What follows describes a single T cell receptor (beta chain). This entry belongs to a study of cytomegalovirus exposure and HLA in healthy donors. The CDR3 consists of 16 residues. V lost 0 bases and J lost 3, with 14 bases in between. The germline gives CDR1 SEHNR, CDR2 FQNEAQ (reference sequence). Primers for the PCR totalled 60 Vbeta and 13 Jbeta. TCRdb keeps only in-frame clones here, not all; method: immunoSEQ multiplex PCR. In the table there are approximately 120,000 clones, around three quarters of which are singletons. This TCR derives from a man in his forties in good health and CMV-seronegative. Sequenced material: PBMCs. This sequence joins TRBV7-9 and TRBJ1-1, with D possibly TRBD1 on 6 matching bases. CDR3 region: CASSLAEFRGHTEAFF. For the CDR3, the DNA is TGTGCCAGCAGCTTAGCGGAATTCAGGGGACACACTGAAGCTTTCTTT.